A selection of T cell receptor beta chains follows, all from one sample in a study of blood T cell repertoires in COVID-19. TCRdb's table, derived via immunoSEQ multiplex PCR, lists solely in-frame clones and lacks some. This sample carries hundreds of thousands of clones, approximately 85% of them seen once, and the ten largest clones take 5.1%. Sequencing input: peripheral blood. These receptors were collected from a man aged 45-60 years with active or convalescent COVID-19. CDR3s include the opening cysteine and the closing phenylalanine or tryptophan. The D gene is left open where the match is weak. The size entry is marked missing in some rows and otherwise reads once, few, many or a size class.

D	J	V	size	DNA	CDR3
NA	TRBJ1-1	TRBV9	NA	TGTGCCAGCAGCCTCAAGCAGGGAGGGATCACTGAAGCTTTCTTT	CASSLKQGGITEAFF
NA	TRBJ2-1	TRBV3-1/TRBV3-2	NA	TGTGCCAGCAGTCAAGTCCGTTCCTACAATGAGCAGTTCTTC	CASSQVRSYNEQFF
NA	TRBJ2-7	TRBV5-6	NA	TGTGCCAGCAGCGTCGGACAAGCCTACGAGCAGTACTTC	CASSVGQAYEQYF
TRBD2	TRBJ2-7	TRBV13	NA	TGTGCCAGCAGCGACAGAGCGGGAGCTGGGGGTGACGAGCAGTACTTC	CASSDRAGAGGDEQYF
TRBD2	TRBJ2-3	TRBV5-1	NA	TGCGCCAGCAGCTTGGTCGGGAGGCCAGATACGCAGTATTTT	CASSLVGRPDTQYF
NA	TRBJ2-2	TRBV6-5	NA	TGTGCCAGCATTCAGTTCCAGGCCACCGGGGAGCTGTTTTTT	CASIQFQATGELFF
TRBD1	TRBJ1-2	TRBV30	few	TGTGCCTGGGGCCCACAGGGGGCCCGGAACTATGGCTACACCTTC	CAWGPQGARNYGYTF
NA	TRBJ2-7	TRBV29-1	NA	TGCAGCGTTGAAGCGGTCCCGGGACACGCTCGGGAGCAGTACTTC	CSVEAVPGHAREQYF
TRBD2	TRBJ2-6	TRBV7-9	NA	TGTGCCAGCAGAGCAGCGGGAGGTGGTGGGGCCAACGTCCTGACTTTC	CASRAAGGGGANVLTF
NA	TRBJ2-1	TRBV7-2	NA	TGTGCCAGCAGCTTCCCTAGTGGATGGGGGCGTGGGGATGAGCAGTTCTTC	CASSFPSGWGRGDEQFF
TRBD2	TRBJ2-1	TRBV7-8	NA	TGTGCCAGCAGCCCTCAAACTAGCGGAGGCCGGAATGAGCAGTTCTTC	CASSPQTSGGRNEQFF
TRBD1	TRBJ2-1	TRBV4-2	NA	TGTGCCAGCAGCCAAGAGGGGACCGGGACAGGTGACAATGAGCAGTTCTTC	CASSQEGTGTGDNEQFF
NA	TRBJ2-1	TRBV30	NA	TGTGCCTGGAATTCATGGGGGAGGCCCAAGATGGATGAGCAGTTCTTC	CAWNSWGRPKMDEQFF
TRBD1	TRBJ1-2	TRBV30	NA	TGTGCCTGGAGTGTTACAGGGGATGGGGGCTACACCTTC	CAWSVTGDGGYTF
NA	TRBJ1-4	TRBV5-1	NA	TGCGCCAGCAGCTTAACGGTCTCAACTAATGAAAAACTGTTTTTT	CASSLTVSTNEKLFF
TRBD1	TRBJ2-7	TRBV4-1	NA	TGCGCCAGCAGCCAAGAGTGGGACAGGGCTTCCGAGCAGTACTTC	CASSQEWDRASEQYF
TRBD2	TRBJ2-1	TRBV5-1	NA	TGCGCCAGCAGCTTGGTAGGGGGCGGACTAGCGGACCCTGGACACAATGAGCAGTTCTTC	CASSLVGGGLADPGHNEQFF
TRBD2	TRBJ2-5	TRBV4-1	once	TGCGCCAGCAGCCAAGATGTAGCGGGAGCGTGGGAGACCCAGTACTTC	CASSQDVAGAWETQYF
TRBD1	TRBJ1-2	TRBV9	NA	TGTGCCAGCAGCGTCCACCGACAGGGGGCGCCGGTAGGAGGCTACACCTTC	CASSVHRQGAPVGGYTF
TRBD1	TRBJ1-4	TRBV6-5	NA	TGTGCCAGCAGTTGGACAGGATTAACTGAAAAACTGTTTTTT	CASSWTGLTEKLFF
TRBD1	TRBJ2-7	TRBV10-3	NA	TGTGCCATCAGTGGGACAGGGACTTACGAGCAGTACTTC	CAISGTGTYEQYF
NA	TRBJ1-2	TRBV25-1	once	TGTGCCAGCAGTGATCCGGGCGGGGGAGAGGAGGGCTACACCTTC	CASSDPGGGEEGYTF
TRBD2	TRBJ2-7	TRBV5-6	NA	TGTGCCAGCAGCTTAAGGGATCGTGGGCTAGCGGGGAGCTACGAGCAGTACTTC	CASSLRDRGLAGSYEQYF
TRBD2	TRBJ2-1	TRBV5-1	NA	TGCGCCAGCAGCTTGACTAGCGGGGGATATCTTGAGCAGTTCTTC	CASSLTSGGYLEQFF
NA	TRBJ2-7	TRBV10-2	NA	TGCGCCAGCAGGACCGCCGGGACATTCTCCTACGAGCAGTACTTC	CASRTAGTFSYEQYF
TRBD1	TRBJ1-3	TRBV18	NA	TGTGCCAGCTCACCTACCGGGACAGGGGGCTCTGGAAACACCATATATTTT	CASSPTGTGGSGNTIYF
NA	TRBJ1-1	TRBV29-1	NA	TGCAGCGTTGAGTCGGGGTTTGGGGCTGAAGCTTTCTTT	CSVESGFGAEAFF
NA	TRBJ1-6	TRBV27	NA	TGTGCCAGCAGTTCCCTAAGCTCCTATAATTCACCCCTCCACTTT	CASSSLSSYNSPLHF
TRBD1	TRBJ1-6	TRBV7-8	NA	TGTGCCAGCCGACTCCCGGGGACAGCGATGAATTCACCCCTCCACTTT	CASRLPGTAMNSPLHF
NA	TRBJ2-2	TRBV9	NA	TGTGCCAGCAGCCCCCAGGGCAGGAACACCGGGGAGCTGTTTTTT	CASSPQGRNTGELFF
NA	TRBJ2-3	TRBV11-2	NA	TGTGCCAGCGAGCTGGGGCGGCGCACAGATACGCAGTATTTT	CASELGRRTDTQYF
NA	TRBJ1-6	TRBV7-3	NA	TGTGCCAGCAGCTTAGAAGCACGGGGTTCACCCCTCCACTTT	CASSLEARGSPLHF
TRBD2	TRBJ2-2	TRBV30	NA	TGTGCCTGGAGTGGACTAGCGCGTCGAGGGACCGGGGAGCTGTTTTTT	CAWSGLARRGTGELFF
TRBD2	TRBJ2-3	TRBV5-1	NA	TGCGCCAGCAGCTTGGGCGGGAGAGACGATACGCAGTATTTT	CASSLGGRDDTQYF
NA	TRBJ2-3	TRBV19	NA	TGTGCCAGTTCCCCAGGGGTCCGCACAGATACGCAGTATTTT	CASSPGVRTDTQYF
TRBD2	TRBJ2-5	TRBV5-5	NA	TGTGCCAGCAGCCTTCGATTAGCGGGAGTCGGAGAGACCCAGTACTTC	CASSLRLAGVGETQYF
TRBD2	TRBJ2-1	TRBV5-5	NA	TGTGCCAGCAGCCGGGGGCCGCAACTAGCGGGAGAAGGCAATGAGCAGTTCTTC	CASSRGPQLAGEGNEQFF
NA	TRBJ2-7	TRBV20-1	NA	TGCAGTGCTAGTAGGGACTCATGGACCTACGAGCAGTACTTC	CSASRDSWTYEQYF
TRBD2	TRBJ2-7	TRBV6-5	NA	TGTGCCAGCAGACCTAGCGGGAGATCCTACGAGCAGTACTTC	CASRPSGRSYEQYF
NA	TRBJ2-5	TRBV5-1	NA	TGCGCCAGCAGTCGTACTAGTGCCGTAGAGACCCAGTACTTC	CASSRTSAVETQYF
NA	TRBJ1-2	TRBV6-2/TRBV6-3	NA	TGTGCCAGCAGTTACTCGTCCTTTGATGGCTACACCTTC	CASSYSSFDGYTF
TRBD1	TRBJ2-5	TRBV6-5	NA	TGTGCCAGCAGTTACTCGTGGACAGGAGGCGAGACCCAGTACTTC	CASSYSWTGGETQYF
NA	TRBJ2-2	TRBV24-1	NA	TGTGCCACCAGTGATTTGGGCCCAGCGTCGCACACCGGGGAGCTGTTTTTT	CATSDLGPASHTGELFF
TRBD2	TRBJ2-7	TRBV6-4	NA	TGTGCCAGTACCGGGACTAGCAACGAGCAGTACTTC	CASTGTSNEQYF